This TCR beta chain emerged from a study of graft-versus-host responses after intestinal transplantation. Here immunoSEQ multiplex PCR was the method, and the copy in TCRdb shows in-frame clones only, minus some. The table lists 75,000 to 100,000 clones, roughly 90% of them singletons, with roughly 0.17% in the top ten. This clone was seen a single time. Its antigen is as yet unknown. This specimen consisted of unstimulated CD4+ T cells sorted from spleen or lymph node cells, obtained before intestinal transplant. This TCR was recovered from a human donor who received an intestinal transplant.

The chain's CDR3 is CASRTTTNEKLFF. The CDR3 DNA reads as TGTGCCAGTAGGACAACAACTAATGAAAAACTGTTTTTT. This sequence joins TRBV6-5 and TRBJ1-4, with D possibly being TRBD1 (5 bases). The germline V gene encodes CDR1 MNHEY and CDR2 SVGAGI. V was clipped by 9 bases and J by 0 bases, with 8 bases between them. The CDR3 loop spans 13 amino acids.